What follows are 20 T cell receptor beta chains derived from one specimen sequenced in a study of early T cells in non-severe SARS-CoV-2 infection. TCRdb fed the 5' RACE reads into MiXCR, producing one record per CDR3 protein. The profile covers roughly 61,000 distinct CDR3 sequences, with 10% appearing a single time and around 8.6% taken by the ten largest. The sample consisted of whole blood. Source of these receptors: an adult who was a healthcare worker with PCR-confirmed SARS-CoV-2 infection or an uninfected control (not recorded which).

This clonotype was seen a handful of times. This rearrangement joins TRBV2 to TRBJ1-1; no clear D. Germline CDR1 SNHLY, CDR2 FYNNEI. The CDR3 consists of 17 residues. V was pared by 0 bases and J by 0 bases, with 14 bases between. The CDR3 sequence: CASSEALSWQLNTEAFF. The CDR3 nucleotides read TGTGCCAGCAGTGAAGCGCTGTCGTGGCAATTGAACACTGAAGCTTTCTTT.

This chain joins TRBV13 and TRBJ2-1; 7 bases map to TRBD1. The V and J ends lost 4 bases and 4 bases, in that order; junction bases with no gene match: 13. From germline, CDR1 is PRHDT and CDR2 FYEKMQ (reference sequence). CDR3 length: 17 amino acids. The CDR3 protein is CASSSLLTGQVYNEQFF. As DNA, the CDR3 is TGTGCCAGCAGCTCATTATTGACAGGGCAGGTATACAATGAGCAGTTCTTC. Using reference TRBV13 and TRBJ2-1 for the parts outside the CDR3, the full variable domain is AAGVIQSPRHLIKEKRETATLKCYPIPRHDTVYWYQQGPGQDPQFLISFYEKMQSDKGSIPDRFSAQQFSDYHSELNMSSLELGDSALYFCASSSLLTGQVYNEQFFGPGTRLTVL.

The chain carries TRBV12-5 and TRBJ2-7; 10 bases match TRBD1. In germline, CDR1 is LGHNT, CDR2 FRNRAP. The V gene end was trimmed by 7 bases and the J gene end by 5 bases; junction bases not matched to a gene: 11. The CDR3 loop spans 15 amino acids. CDR3 DNA: TGTGCTAGTGATGATCCGGGACAGGGGTTCGACGAGCAGTACTTC. The encoded protein is CASDDPGQGFDEQYF.

The table lists this clonotype with many counts. The V gene is TRBV7-8, the J gene TRBJ2-3; 7 positions match TRBD1. In germline, CDR1 is SGHVS, CDR2 FQNEAQ. Unmatched junction bases numbered 5, after V lost 0 bases and J lost 5 bases. The CDR3 totals 15 residues. CDR3 sequence: CASSLANRGGDTQYF. The DNA of the CDR3 is TGTGCCAGCAGCTTAGCGAACAGGGGCGGAGATACGCAGTATTTT.

This clonotype was recorded at least ten times. The chain recombines TRBV3-1 with TRBJ2-7; 8 bases agree with TRBD1. V lost 0 bases and J lost 7; bases outside the gene matches: 11. Looked up from germline, CDR1 is LGHDT and CDR2 is YNNKEL (reference sequence). CDR3 length: 16 amino acids. The CDR3 loop is CASSQDLAGGLREQYF. CDR3 sequence (DNA): TGTGCCAGCAGCCAAGATTTGGCAGGGGGCTTGAGGGAGCAGTACTTC.

This clonotype is medium-sized by share. The gene calls are TRBV20-1 and TRBJ2-3, with 7 bases identical to TRBD2. CDR1 is DFQATT and CDR2 is SNEGSKA in the germline V gene (reference sequence). After removal of 0 bases from V and 6 bases from J, the junction contained 9 bases not matched to a gene. The CDR3 spans 15 residues. The CDR3 here is CSARDMSGTGDTQYF. The CDR3 bases are TGCAGTGCTAGAGATATGAGCGGGACCGGGGATACGCAGTATTTT.

The CDR3 sequence: CASGADRPDQPQHF. CDR3 nucleotide sequence: TGTGCCAGTGGGGCCGACAGACCGGACCAGCCCCAGCATTTT. V gene TRBV6-6 combines with J gene TRBJ1-5; maybe TRBD1 (5 bases). The V end lost 9 bases, the J end lost 7 bases, and 19 bases lay between the germline ends. Germline-derived CDR1 and CDR2 are MNHNY and SVGAGI (reference sequence). The CDR3 spans 14 residues.

This clonotype was counted at least ten times. The chain has TRBV6-2 or TRBV6-3 and TRBJ2-3, with 7 nucleotides matching TRBD2. The CDR3 totals 15 residues. Germline loops: CDR1 MNHEY, CDR2 SVGEGT. V trimming: 6 bases; J trimming: 5 bases; junction bases outside the gene matches: 11. CDR3 amino acids: CASRYRRERVDTQYF. The CDR3 DNA follows: TGTGCCAGCAGGTACAGGCGGGAGCGAGTAGATACGCAGTATTTT.

This clonotype occurred many times. V gene TRBV29-1 combines with J gene TRBJ1-1; D unclear. Per germline, CDR1 SQVTM and CDR2 ANQGSEA. Between the trimmed V and J ends, which lost 7 bases and 8 bases, there was a span of 17 bases. This CDR3 is built from 12 residues. CDR3 residues: CSAVPGVKEAFF. As DNA, the CDR3 is TGCAGCGCTGTCCCGGGTGTCAAAGAAGCTTTCTTT.

At least ten counts were recorded for this clonotype. CDR3 in amino acids: CASGNRDRGDTQYF. DNA of the CDR3: TGTGCTAGTGGGAATCGGGACAGAGGGGATACGCAGTATTTT. The rearrangement links TRBV12-5 to TRBJ2-3, with 7 bases aligning to TRBD1. J was trimmed by 6 bases and V by 6 bases; bases with no gene match: 9. Germline CDR1 and CDR2: LGHNT and FRNRAP. The CDR3 consists of 14 residues.

DNA for the CDR3: TGTGCCAGCAGATTCCCTTTGACAGGGACTAGGACACCCCTCCACTTT. Protein product: CASRFPLTGTRTPLHF. V usage is TRBV6-6 and J usage is TRBJ1-6; TRBD1 agrees at 7 bases. V shed 6 bases, J shed 11 bases, and the junction held 16 bases outside the gene matches. CDR3 length: 16 amino acids. The V gene's germline CDR1 is MNHNY and CDR2 SVGAGI (reference sequence).

This clonotype was found a few times. It is unclear where the CDR3 begins or ends on the DNA, so no DNA is shown, and the CDR3 is as TCRdb lists it. V is TRBV12-2 and J is TRBJ2-2; the table's D call TRBD2 went unverified against the DNA. TRBV12-2 is recorded as a pseudogene. The CDR3 adds up to 18 amino acids, both ends counted. Here the CDR3 reads CASRLGGLADGTPGSCFF.

This clonotype was observed a handful of times. The chain couples TRBV10-3 to TRBJ2-5, with 9 bases aligning to TRBD1. Germline V gives CDR1 ENHRY, CDR2 SYGVKD. The CDR3 has 14 amino acids. Trimming took 7 bases from V and 4 from J; bases not matched to a gene: 7. CDR3 residues: CAIKPGQGRETQYF. CDR3 DNA: TGTGCCATCAAACCGGGACAGGGACGAGAGACCCAGTACTTC.

This clonotype was seen ten or more times. The chain employs TRBV6-1 and TRBJ1-5, with 7 bases lining up with TRBD1. The V gene's germline CDR1 is MNHNS and CDR2 SASEGT. The CDR3 covers 14 residues. Trimming at V came to 2 bases and at J to 11 bases, leaving 9 bases not matched to a gene. CDR3 in amino acids: CASSESYSDRAQHF. DNA of the CDR3: TGTGCCAGCAGTGAATCCTACAGCGACAGGGCCCAGCATTTT.

The V call is TRBV29-1, the J call TRBJ2-7; 7 bases are a match to TRBD1. Germline CDR1 SQVTM, CDR2 ANQGSEA. The CDR3 spans 13 residues. V gave up 2 bases and J gave up 6 bases; unmatched junction bases: 7. The DNA of the CDR3 is TGCAGCGTTGAACCAGGGCAGGGGGTCGAGCAGTACTTC. Residues: CSVEPGQGVEQYF.

The table lists this clonotype with many counts. V gene TRBV20-1 combines with J gene TRBJ1-2; 8 nucleotides match TRBD1. CDR3 size: 13 residues. CDR1 is DFQATT, CDR2 SNEGSKA, per germline (reference sequence). Trimming cost V 3 bases and J 8 bases; bases outside gene matches: 8. The CDR3 DNA sequence: TGCAGTGCTAGCGGGGGGACAGGCCGAGGCTACACCTTC. Protein: CSASGGTGRGYTF.

At least ten counts were recorded for this clonotype. The rearrangement joins TRBV6-5 to TRBJ2-7; possible D gene TRBD2, 6 bases. V gave up 0 bases and J gave up 3 bases, with 15 bases separating them. Germline-derived CDR1 and CDR2 are MNHEY and SVGAGI. The CDR3 is 16 residues long. The chain's CDR3 is CASSYSIGGISYEQYF. The CDR3 nucleotides are TGTGCCAGCAGTTACTCGATTGGGGGGATCAGCTACGAGCAGTACTTC.

In its sample, this clonotype was seen many times. The chain combines TRBV25-1 with TRBJ1-6; 7 bases match TRBD1. Germline CDR1 MGHDK, CDR2 SYGVNS. CDR3 size: 13 residues. The J segment lost 8 bases and the V segment lost 7 bases, leaving 5 bases of the junction unmatched. The CDR3 DNA reads as TGTGCCAGCAACCAACAGGGGTATTCACCCCTCCACTTT. Its translation: CASNQQGYSPLHF. Filled out from reference TRBV25-1 and TRBJ1-6, the complete variable domain reads EADIYQTPRYLVIGTGKKITLECSQTMGHDKMYWYQQDPGMELHLIHYSYGVNSTEKGDLSSESTVSRIRTEHFPLTLESARPSHTSQYLCASNQQGYSPLHFGNGTRLTVT.

Ten or more counts support this clonotype. V and J are TRBV6-2 or TRBV6-3 and TRBJ1-5, with D possibly TRBD1 on 5 matching bases. The germline gives CDR1 MNHEY, CDR2 SVGEGT. The CDR3 covers 17 residues. Trimming cost V 4 bases and J 0 bases, with 16 bases left between them. The CDR3 spells CASSFPGGDGSNQPQHF. The CDR3 DNA reads as TGTGCCAGCAGTTTCCCGGGCGGGGACGGTAGCAATCAGCCCCAGCATTTT.

This clonotype was picked up a small number of times. CDR3 sequence (DNA): TGCAGTGCTAGCTTAGCGGGTGTGTCCTACGAGCAGTACTTC. This gives the protein CSASLAGVSYEQYF. The rearrangement uses TRBV20-1 and TRBJ2-7, with TRBD2 matching 7 bases. CDR1 is DFQATT and CDR2 is SNEGSKA in the germline V gene (reference sequence). The CDR3 extends over 14 amino acids. V lost 3 bases to trimming and J lost 1 base; unmatched junction nucleotides: 6.